The rows below give T cell receptor beta chains drawn from one sample of a study of blood T cell repertoires in COVID-19. TCRdb's copy holds only in-frame clones and misses some; the assay was immunoSEQ multiplex PCR. The sample yields roughly 88,000 clones, 65% to 90% seen once. Sequencing was performed on peripheral blood. These receptors originate from a woman of 80 years or more with active or convalescent COVID-19. The CDR3 runs from the conserved cysteine through the conserved F or W. D genes are given only for firm matches. Clone size is stated in some rows and not others, as once, few, many or a class when expanded.

NA TRBJ1-2 TRBV5-1 few TGCGCCAGCAGCCCCGGGACTTCTTATGGCTACACCTTC CASSPGTSYGYTF
TRBD1 TRBJ1-6 TRBV5-4 NA TGTGCCAGCAGCCCGTTCCCGGGACAGGAGACTAATTCACCCCTCCACTTT CASSPFPGQETNSPLHF
TRBD2 TRBJ2-4 TRBV6-6 NA TGTGCCATCGCGGCGGGGGGAATAGCCAAAAACATTCAGTACTTC CAIAAGGIAKNIQYF
TRBD1 TRBJ2-7 TRBV10-3 NA TGTGCCATAGGACAGGGGGTCGGCTACGAGCAGTACTTC CAIGQGVGYEQYF
TRBD1 TRBJ1-5 TRBV7-2 NA TGTGCCAGCAGCCCCTACAGGGGCCAAAATCAGCCCCAGCATTTT CASSPYRGQNQPQHF
NA TRBJ1-5 TRBV29-1 NA TGCAGCGTTGCCCGGGACACTAATCAGCCCCAGCATTTT CSVARDTNQPQHF
NA TRBJ1-1 TRBV21-1 once TGTGCCAGCAGCCCGACAGGGGGGGAAGAGATGAACACTGAAGCTTTCTTT CASSPTGGEEMNTEAFF
TRBD1 TRBJ1-6 TRBV6-6 NA TGTGCCAGCAGCCAACAGGGGGCCGGTTCACCCCTCCACTTT CASSQQGAGSPLHF
TRBD2 TRBJ2-7 TRBV5-1 once TGCGCCAGCAGCGATCGAACTAGCGGGAGCGGGGAGCAGTACTTC CASSDRTSGSGEQYF
TRBD2 TRBJ2-7 TRBV7-9 many TGTGCCAGCAGCCTAGAAAGACTAGCCGAATCGCAGTACTTC CASSLERLAESQYF
NA TRBJ2-7 TRBV28 NA TGTGCCAGCAGCTTAGCGGCGCACCCCTACGAGCAGTACTTC CASSLAAHPYEQYF
NA TRBJ2-6 TRBV24-1 NA TGTGCCACCAGTGGGGCACCTGGGGCCAACGTCCTGACTTTC CATSGAPGANVLTF
NA TRBJ2-1 TRBV9 NA TGTGCCAGCAGCGTGGGAGTCGATGAGCAGTTCTTC CASSVGVDEQFF
NA TRBJ1-2 TRBV7-2 NA TGTGCCAGCAGCTTAGCAGGGGTCGGAAGTAGAACGGGTAACTATGGCTACACCTTC CASSLAGVGSRTGNYGYTF
TRBD2 TRBJ2-3 TRBV7-6 NA TGTGCCAGCAGCTCGACGGGACTAGCGGGGACTTATAGAGATACGCAGTATTTT CASSSTGLAGTYRDTQYF
TRBD1 TRBJ2-7 TRBV5-6 NA TGTGCCAGCAGCCCGACAGGGCGAAGCAGCTCCTACGAGCAGTACTTC CASSPTGRSSSYEQYF
TRBD1 TRBJ2-1 TRBV29-1 NA TGCAGCGTCGGGACAGGGGGAGGCTCCTACAATGAGCAGTTCTTC CSVGTGGGSYNEQFF
NA TRBJ2-7 TRBV4-2 NA TGTGCCAGCAGCCAAGATCTACTATTCGAGCAGTACTTC CASSQDLLFEQYF
NA TRBJ2-2 TRBV6-6 few TGTGCCAGCAGTTTTCGGGGAAACACCGGGGAGCTGTTTTTT CASSFRGNTGELFF
NA TRBJ1-6 TRBV7-2 NA TGTGCCAGCAGCTTTTCTACCGGTTCACCCCTCCACTTT CASSFSTGSPLHF
TRBD2 TRBJ2-7 TRBV29-1 NA TGCAGCGTTTACGAACTAGCGGGGGAGCAGCAGTACTTC CSVYELAGEQQYF
TRBD2 TRBJ2-1 TRBV12-5 few TGTGCTAGTGGTTCGGGGACTAGCGGGGTGACCGCCTACAATGAGCAGTTCTTC CASGSGTSGVTAYNEQFF
TRBD2 TRBJ2-4 TRBV18 NA TGTGCCAGCTCACCGTGGGGAGGGTCAGGAACCAAAAACATTCAGTACTTC CASSPWGGSGTKNIQYF
NA TRBJ2-2 TRBV19 NA TGTGCCAGTAGTAATGGGGATCTCTTGGACTTCGTCACCGGGGAGCTGTTTTTT CASSNGDLLDFVTGELFF
NA TRBJ2-3 TRBV28 NA TGTGCCAGCAGTTCTAGGATTAGCACAGATACGCAGTATTTT CASSSRISTDTQYF
NA TRBJ2-2 TRBV18 NA TGTGCCAGCTCACGGAGCGCCGGGAACACCGGGGAGCTGTTTTTT CASSRSAGNTGELFF
TRBD1 TRBJ1-1 TRBV4-1 NA TGCGCCAGCAGCCCGGGACAGGGGGATAACACTGAAGCTTTCTTT CASSPGQGDNTEAFF
TRBD1 TRBJ1-3 TRBV3-1/TRBV3-2 NA TGTGCCAGCAGCCAAGAGACAGGGTACGGAAACACCATATATTTT CASSQETGYGNTIYF
NA TRBJ2-1 TRBV6-4 NA TGTGCCAGCAGTGACTCGACGCGGCGGGGTAGGAATGAGCAGTTCTTC CASSDSTRRGRNEQFF
NA TRBJ1-1 TRBV2 NA TGTGCCAGCAAAATGGCCAACACTGAAGCTTTCTTT CASKMANTEAFF
TRBD2 TRBJ2-3 TRBV10-3 NA TGTGCCACGGGGACTAGCGGGGGGCCAGGGGATACGCAGTATTTT CATGTSGGPGDTQYF
TRBD1 TRBJ1-4 TRBV7-9 NA TGTGCCAGCAGTTCTACAGGGGGCCATGAAAAACTGTTTTTT CASSSTGGHEKLFF
TRBD1 TRBJ2-7 TRBV6-6 NA TGTGCCAGCAGGAAAGACAGGGGGGCCTACGAGCAGTACTTC CASRKDRGAYEQYF
TRBD2 TRBJ2-7 TRBV20-1 NA TGCAGTGCTAGTATAGCGGGAAACTACGAGCAGTACTTC CSASIAGNYEQYF
TRBD1 TRBJ2-2 TRBV4-3 NA TGCGCCAGCAGGGGACAGGGTAATACCGGGGAGCTGTTTTTT CASRGQGNTGELFF
NA TRBJ2-7 TRBV7-9 NA TGTGCCAGCAGCGCGTTCGGCGGGGTGTCCTACGAGCAGTACTTC CASSAFGGVSYEQYF
NA TRBJ1-4 TRBV19 NA TGTGCCAGTAGGACTCTACAGGGCGGTGAAAAACTGTTTTTT CASRTLQGGEKLFF
TRBD1 TRBJ1-5 TRBV11-3 NA TGTGCCAGCAGTTCCATAGACTTAAGGGACAGGGACAATCAGCCCCAGCATTTT CASSSIDLRDRDNQPQHF
TRBD2 TRBJ2-6 TRBV11-2 NA TGTGCCACACGGGAGGGCTCTGGGGCCAACGTCCTGACTTTC CATREGSGANVLTF
NA TRBJ2-3 TRBV10-3 NA TGTGCCATCAGTGAATCGTCGTATTGGGGCTCAAGCACAGATACGCAGTATTTT CAISESSYWGSSTDTQYF
TRBD1 TRBJ1-3 TRBV6-4 NA TGTGCCAGCAGGACCGGGACAGGGGACTCTGGAAACACCATATATTTT CASRTGTGDSGNTIYF
TRBD2 TRBJ2-7 TRBV7-2 NA TGTGCCAGCAGCGCGGGGGGGGCTAGCGGTCCCCGTTACGAGCAGTACTTC CASSAGGASGPRYEQYF
NA TRBJ1-2 TRBV29-1 NA TGCAGCGTTGTGGCGGCAGATACGAGCTATGGCTACACCTTC CSVVAADTSYGYTF
NA TRBJ2-7 TRBV30 once TGTGCCTGGAGCACACAGGGTAGTCTCTACGAGCAGTACTTC CAWSTQGSLYEQYF
NA TRBJ1-5 TRBV19 NA TGTGCCAGTAGTATTGGAGAAGGGGGTCAGCCCCAGCATTTT CASSIGEGGQPQHF
TRBD1 TRBJ1-3 TRBV5-8 NA TGTGCCAGCAGCTTGGTTGGGGACAGCTCTGGAAACACCATATATTTT CASSLVGDSSGNTIYF
NA TRBJ1-5 TRBV6-2/TRBV6-3 few TGTGCCAGCAGTTACTCCCGCCTCCTGGGCTATAGCAATCAGCCCCAGCATTTT CASSYSRLLGYSNQPQHF
TRBD1 TRBJ1-2 TRBV10-3 NA TGTGCCATCAGTGCACAGGGGGTCGGCGGCTACACCTTC CAISAQGVGGYTF
NA TRBJ1-1 TRBV27 NA TGTGCCAGCAGTTTAGAGGGCATTTCCACTGAAGCTTTCTTT CASSLEGISTEAFF
NA TRBJ1-2 TRBV28 NA TGTGCCAGCAGCATTGGACAGCTCTATGGCTACACCTTC CASSIGQLYGYTF
TRBD1 TRBJ1-2 TRBV19 NA TGTGCCAGTAGCGCAGAGAGGGGGCAGAGAACTGGATACTATGGCTACACCTTC CASSAERGQRTGYYGYTF
NA TRBJ1-5 TRBV7-2 NA TGTGCCAGCAGCTCGGGGGGGGCTTATAGCAATCAGCCCCAGCATTTT CASSSGGAYSNQPQHF
NA TRBJ2-1 TRBV7-2 NA TGTGCCAGCAGTCCTATTAGCGGTGAGCAGTTCTTC CASSPISGEQFF
TRBD1 TRBJ1-3 TRBV9 NA TGTGCCAGCAGCGTACTCGGACAGGGCAGGTCTGGAAACACCATATATTTT CASSVLGQGRSGNTIYF
NA TRBJ1-5 TRBV20-1 NA TGCAGTGCTAGTCAGAGGGAACAGCCCCAGCATTTT CSASQREQPQHF
NA TRBJ2-1 TRBV21-1 NA TGTGCCAGCAGCAAAGCCCTCTTTAGGGCTAGCGGGAGGGTGACGCACTCCTACAATGAGCAGTTCTTC CASSKALFRASGRVTHSYNEQFF
NA TRBJ2-7 TRBV12-3/TRBV12-4 NA TGTGCCAGCAGTTTCACTTACGAGCAGTACTTC CASSFTYEQYF